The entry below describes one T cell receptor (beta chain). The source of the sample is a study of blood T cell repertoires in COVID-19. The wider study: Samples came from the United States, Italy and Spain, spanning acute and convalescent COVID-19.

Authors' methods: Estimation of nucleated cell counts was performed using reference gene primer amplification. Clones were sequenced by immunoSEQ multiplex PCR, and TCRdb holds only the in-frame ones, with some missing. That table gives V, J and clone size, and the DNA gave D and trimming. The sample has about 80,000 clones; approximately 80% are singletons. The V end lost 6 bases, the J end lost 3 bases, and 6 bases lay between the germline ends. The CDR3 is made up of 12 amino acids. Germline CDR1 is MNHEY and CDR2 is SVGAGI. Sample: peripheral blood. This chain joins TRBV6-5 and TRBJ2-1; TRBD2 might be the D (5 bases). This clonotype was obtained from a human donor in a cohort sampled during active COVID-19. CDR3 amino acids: CASSRDYNEQFF. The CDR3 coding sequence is TGTGCCAGCAGCCGGGACTACAATGAGCAGTTCTTC.